Listed here are 9 T cell receptor beta chains from one sample, sequenced in a study of STAT5B mutations in CD4+ large granular lymphocyte leukemia (dated by TCRdb to between 2021 and 2022). The method was the immunoSEQ multiplex PCR assay. TCRdb stores this immuneACCESS table with in-frame sequences only. Part of the clones is absent; in the studies checked, under half of the shortfall reflects unresolved V genes, and no reason is known for the rest. This sample is represented by some 40,000 clones; approximately 85% of them were singletons. The ten largest clones add up to roughly 1.2% of the sample. Sequencing used CD4+ T cells from blood buffy coats. These receptors were obtained from a human donor in good health.

The chain couples TRBV14 to TRBJ1-1; D is ambiguous. V lost 0 bases and J lost 6, with 8 bases in between. Germline-derived CDR1 and CDR2 are SGHDN and FVKESK. The CDR3 spans 13 residues. The CDR3 reads CASSQDLGAEAFF. The CDR3 nucleotides are TGTGCCAGCAGCCAAGATCTTGGGGCTGAAGCTTTCTTT.

This clone appeared once. This rearrangement joins TRBV15 to TRBJ2-7, with a tentative D call TRBD2 (6 bases). The CDR3 length is 15 residues. Deletions cut 0 bases from V and 7 bases from J, with 16 bases between. CDR1 is LNHNV, CDR2 YYDKDF, per germline (reference sequence). The CDR3 sequence is CATSRDQSGVGEQYF. The CDR3 DNA reads TGTGCCACCAGCAGAGATCAATCGGGAGTCGGAGAGCAGTACTTC.

The chain employs TRBV7-9 and TRBJ2-4; D is perhaps TRBD1 (5 bases). CDR3 size: 14 residues. Trimming stripped 2 bases from V and 4 bases from J, with 9 bases between. CDR1 SEHNR and CDR2 FQNEAQ come from the germline V gene (reference sequence). The CDR3 here is CASSLLQEKNIQYF. CDR3 in DNA: TGTGCCAGCAGCTTACTACAGGAGAAAAACATTCAGTACTTC. Looking up the rest from reference TRBV7-9 and TRBJ2-4 gives the full variable domain: DTGVSQNPRHKITKRGQNVTFRCDPISEHNRLYWYRQTLGQGPEFLTYFQNEAQLEKSRLLSDRFSAERPKGSFSTLEIQRTEQGDSAMYLCASSLLQEKNIQYFGAGTRLSVL.

This sequence joins TRBV9 and TRBJ2-3, with a tentative D call TRBD1 (5 bases). V shed 0 bases and J shed 0 bases, with 8 bases lying between them. Germline lookup yields CDR1 SGDLS and CDR2 YYNGEE. CDR3 length: 15 amino acids. The CDR3 here is CASSVGTPSTDTQYF. The DNA of the CDR3 is TGTGCCAGCAGCGTAGGGACACCTAGCACAGATACGCAGTATTTT.

V usage is TRBV30 and J usage is TRBJ2-1, with a possible D match to TRBD1 (5 bases). Trimming took 0 bases from V and 4 from J, leaving 7 bases between them. CDR1 and CDR2 (germline): GTSNPN, SVGIG (reference sequence). The CDR3 has 13 residues. The DNA of the CDR3 is TGTGCCTGGAGTGTTGGGGCGTACAATGAGCAGTTCTTC. Its translation is CAWSVGAYNEQFF.

Comment on this clone: This CDR3 is also generated by other DNA sequences in the sample. This sequence joins TRBV7-6 and TRBJ1-1; no clear D. The CDR3 covers 13 residues. Germline V gene sequence: CDR1 SGHVS, CDR2 FNYEAQ. V lost 5 bases, J lost 0 bases, and 7 bases lay in between. This chain's CDR3 is CASSADLNTEAFF. The DNA of the CDR3 is TGTGCCAGCAGCGCAGATTTGAACACTGAAGCTTTCTTT.

This sequence joins TRBV5-1 and TRBJ1-3; perhaps TRBD1 as D (5 bases). This CDR3 contains 16 residues. Germline lookup yields CDR1 SGHRS and CDR2 YFSETQ. With 0 bases removed from V and 0 bases from J, the gap between germline ends came to 10 bases. The CDR3 region is CASSLGDPNSGNTIYF. In DNA form, the CDR3 reads TGCGCCAGCAGCTTGGGGGACCCGAACTCTGGAAACACCATATATTTT.

The chain recombines TRBV6-5 with TRBJ1-6; TRBD1 matches 10 bases. The V and J ends lost 5 bases and 6 bases, in that order; junction bases with no gene match: 4. The CDR3 covers 15 residues. Germline V gene data show CDR1 as MNHEY and CDR2 as SVGAGI. The CDR3 is CASSARTGGNSPLHF. CDR3 DNA: TGTGCCAGCAGTGCCCGGACAGGGGGTAATTCACCCCTCCACTTT.

This clone was detected a few times. The rearrangement links TRBV6-1 to TRBJ1-2; 10 bases line up with TRBD1. Per germline, CDR1 MNHNS and CDR2 SASEGT. The CDR3 runs 15 residues. J lost 6 bases, V lost 3 bases, and 7 bases had no gene match. The CDR3 spells CASSDRPDRGDGYTF. CDR3 in DNA: TGTGCCAGCAGTGACCGCCCGGACAGGGGGGATGGCTACACCTTC.